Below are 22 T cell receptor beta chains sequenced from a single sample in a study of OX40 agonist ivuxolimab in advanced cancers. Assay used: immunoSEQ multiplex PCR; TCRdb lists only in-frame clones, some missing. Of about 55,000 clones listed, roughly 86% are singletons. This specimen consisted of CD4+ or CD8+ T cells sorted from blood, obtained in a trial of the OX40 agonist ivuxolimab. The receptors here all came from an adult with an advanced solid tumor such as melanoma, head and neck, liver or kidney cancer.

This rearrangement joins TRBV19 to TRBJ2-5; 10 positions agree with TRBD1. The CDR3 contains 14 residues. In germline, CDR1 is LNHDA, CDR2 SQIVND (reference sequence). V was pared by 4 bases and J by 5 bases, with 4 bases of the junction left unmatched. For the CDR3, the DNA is TGTGCCAGTAGTACTCGGGACAGGGGTGAGACCCAGTACTTC. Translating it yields CASSTRDRGETQYF.

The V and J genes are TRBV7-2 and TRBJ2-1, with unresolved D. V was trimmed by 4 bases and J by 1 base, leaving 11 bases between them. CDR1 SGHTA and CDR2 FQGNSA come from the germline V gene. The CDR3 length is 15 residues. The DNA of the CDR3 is TGTGCCAGCAGCTCTGGTTCTATTTCCTACAATGAGCAGTTCTTC. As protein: CASSSGSISYNEQFF.

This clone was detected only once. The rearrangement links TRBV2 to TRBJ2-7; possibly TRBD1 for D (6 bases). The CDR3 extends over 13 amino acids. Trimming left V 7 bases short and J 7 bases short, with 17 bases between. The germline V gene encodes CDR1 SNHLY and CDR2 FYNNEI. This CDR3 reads CASTRDTVGEQYF. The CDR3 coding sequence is TGTGCCAGCACCCGGGACACCGTTGGAGAGCAGTACTTC.

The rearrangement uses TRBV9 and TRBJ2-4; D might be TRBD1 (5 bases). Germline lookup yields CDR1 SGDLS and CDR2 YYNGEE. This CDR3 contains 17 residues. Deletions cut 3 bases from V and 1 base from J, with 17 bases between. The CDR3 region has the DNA TGTGCCAGCAGCGCCGGAGTGGGGCAACAGGCCAAAAACATTCAGTACTTC. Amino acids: CASSAGVGQQAKNIQYF.

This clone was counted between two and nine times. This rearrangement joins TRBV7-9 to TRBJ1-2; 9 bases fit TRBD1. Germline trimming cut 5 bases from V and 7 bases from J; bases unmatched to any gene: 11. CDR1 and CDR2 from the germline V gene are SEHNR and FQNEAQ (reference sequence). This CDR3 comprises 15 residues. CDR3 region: CASSARQGVRGGYTF. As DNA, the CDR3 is TGTGCCAGCAGCGCCCGACAGGGGGTTCGCGGTGGCTACACCTTC.

CDR3: CASSQGRQYLHEQYF. The CDR3 DNA follows: TGTGCCAGCAGCCAAGGGCGACAGTATCTACACGAGCAGTACTTC. This chain links TRBV14 with TRBJ2-7; D may be TRBD1 (5 bases). Germline CDR1 reads SGHDN; CDR2 reads FVKESK. V was trimmed by 1 base and J by 5 bases, leaving 15 bases between them. This CDR3 spans 15 amino acids.

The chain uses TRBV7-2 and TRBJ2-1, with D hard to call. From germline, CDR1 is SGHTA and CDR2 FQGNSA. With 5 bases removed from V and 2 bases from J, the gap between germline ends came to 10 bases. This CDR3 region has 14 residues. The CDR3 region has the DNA TGTGCCAGCAGCGTCGACATCGCCTACAATGAGCAGTTCTTC. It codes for CASSVDIAYNEQFF.

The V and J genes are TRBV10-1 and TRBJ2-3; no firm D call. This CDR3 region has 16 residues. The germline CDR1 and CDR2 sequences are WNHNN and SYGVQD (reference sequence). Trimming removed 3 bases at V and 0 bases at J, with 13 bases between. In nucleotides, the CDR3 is TGCGCCAGCAGTGACTCAGACCGGCCTAGCACAGATACGCAGTATTTT. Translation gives CASSDSDRPSTDTQYF.

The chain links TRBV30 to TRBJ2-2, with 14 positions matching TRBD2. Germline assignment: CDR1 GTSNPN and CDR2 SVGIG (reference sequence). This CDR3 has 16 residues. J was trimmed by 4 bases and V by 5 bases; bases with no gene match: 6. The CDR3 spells CAWGGLAGVVTGELFF. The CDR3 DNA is TGTGCCTGGGGGGGACTAGCGGGAGTGGTCACCGGGGAGCTGTTTTTT. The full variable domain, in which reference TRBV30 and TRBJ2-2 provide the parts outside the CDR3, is SQTIHQWPATLVQPVGSPLSLECTVEGTSNPNLYWYRQAAGRGLQLLFYSVGIGQISSEVPQNLSASRPQDRQFILSSKKLLLSDSGFYLCAWGGLAGVVTGELFFGEGSRLTVL.

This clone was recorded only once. CDR3 nucleotides: TGTGCCAGCTCACCAGCGAGACAGGGACAAGGTGAGCAGTTCTTC. Protein: CASSPARQGQGEQFF. The rearrangement links TRBV18 to TRBJ2-1; 7 nucleotides match TRBD1. This CDR3 has 15 residues. CDR1 and CDR2 from the germline V gene are KGHSH and LQKENI. Trimming took 2 bases from V and 9 from J; bases not matched to a gene: 10.

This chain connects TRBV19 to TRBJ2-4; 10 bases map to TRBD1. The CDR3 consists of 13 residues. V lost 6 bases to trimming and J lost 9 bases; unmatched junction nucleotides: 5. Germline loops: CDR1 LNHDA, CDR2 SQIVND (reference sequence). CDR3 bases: TGTGCCAGTAGCGGGGACAGGGGTATCATTCAGTACTTC. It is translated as CASSGDRGIIQYF. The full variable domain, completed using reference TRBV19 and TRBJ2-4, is DGGITQSPKYLFRKEGQNVTLSCEQNLNHDAMYWYRQDPGQGLRLIYYSQIVNDFQKGDIAEGYSVSREKKESFPLTVTSAQKNPTAFYLCASSGDRGIIQYFGAGTRLSVL.

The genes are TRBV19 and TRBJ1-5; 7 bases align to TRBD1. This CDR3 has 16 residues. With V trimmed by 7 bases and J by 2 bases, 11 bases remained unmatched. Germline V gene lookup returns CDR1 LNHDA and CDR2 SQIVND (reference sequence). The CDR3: CASTETGFRGNQPQHF. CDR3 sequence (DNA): TGTGCCAGTACCGAGACAGGGTTTAGAGGCAATCAGCCCCAGCATTTT.

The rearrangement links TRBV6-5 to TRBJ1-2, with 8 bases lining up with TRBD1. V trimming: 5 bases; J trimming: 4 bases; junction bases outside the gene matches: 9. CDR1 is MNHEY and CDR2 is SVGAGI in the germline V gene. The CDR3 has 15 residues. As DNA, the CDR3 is TGTGCCAGCAGTCCCCCCCCCGGGACAGGCTATGGCTACACCTTC. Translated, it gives CASSPPPGTGYGYTF.

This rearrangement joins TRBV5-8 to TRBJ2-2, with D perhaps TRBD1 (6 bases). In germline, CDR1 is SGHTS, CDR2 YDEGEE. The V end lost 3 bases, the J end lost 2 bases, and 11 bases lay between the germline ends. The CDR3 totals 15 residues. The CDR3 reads CASSWWGQNTGELFF. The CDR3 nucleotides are TGTGCCAGCAGCTGGTGGGGACAAAACACCGGGGAGCTGTTTTTT.

The CDR3 region has the DNA TGCGCCAGCAGCTCGGGACTAGCGGGAGCGAATGAGCAGTTCTTC. Amino acids: CASSSGLAGANEQFF. The chain has TRBV5-1 and TRBJ2-1; TRBD2 aligns across 14 bases. With 3 bases clipped from V and 7 bases from J, the junction kept 3 bases outside the gene matches. Germline CDR1 SGHRS, CDR2 YFSETQ. The length of the CDR3 is 15 residues.

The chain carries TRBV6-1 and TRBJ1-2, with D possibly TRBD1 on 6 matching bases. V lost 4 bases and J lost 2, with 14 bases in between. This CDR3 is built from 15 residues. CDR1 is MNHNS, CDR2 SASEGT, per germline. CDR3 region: CASSAGARSNYGYTF. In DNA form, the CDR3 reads TGTGCCAGCAGTGCGGGGGCCAGGTCAAACTATGGCTACACCTTC.

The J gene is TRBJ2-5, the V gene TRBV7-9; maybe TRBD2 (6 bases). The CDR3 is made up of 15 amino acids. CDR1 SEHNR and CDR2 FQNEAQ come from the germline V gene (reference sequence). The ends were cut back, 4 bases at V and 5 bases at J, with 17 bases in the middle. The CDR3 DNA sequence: TGTGCCAGCAGCTCGCCCGGGCGAGGAGGGGAGACCCAGTACTTC. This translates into CASSSPGRGGETQYF.

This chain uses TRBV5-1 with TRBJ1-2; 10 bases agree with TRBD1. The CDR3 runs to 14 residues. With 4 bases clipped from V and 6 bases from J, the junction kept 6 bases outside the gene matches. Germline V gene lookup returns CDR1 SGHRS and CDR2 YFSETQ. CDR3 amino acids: CASSPTGGTNGYTF. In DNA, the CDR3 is TGCGCCAGCAGCCCGACAGGGGGCACTAATGGCTACACCTTC.

The CDR3 protein is CASIGSGVGPQHF. The CDR3 DNA is TGTGCCAGTATTGGGTCAGGGGTGGGGCCCCAGCATTTT. The chain uses TRBV19 and TRBJ1-5, with TRBD1 as a possible D gene (6 bases). Germline V CDR1 and CDR2: LNHDA, SQIVND (reference sequence). This CDR3 is 13 amino acids long. V was clipped by 7 bases and J by 9 bases, with 16 bases between them. Using reference TRBV19 and TRBJ1-5 for the parts outside the CDR3, the full variable domain is DGGITQSPKYLFRKEGQNVTLSCEQNLNHDAMYWYRQDPGQGLRLIYYSQIVNDFQKGDIAEGYSVSREKKESFPLTVTSAQKNPTAFYLCASIGSGVGPQHFGDGTRLSIL.

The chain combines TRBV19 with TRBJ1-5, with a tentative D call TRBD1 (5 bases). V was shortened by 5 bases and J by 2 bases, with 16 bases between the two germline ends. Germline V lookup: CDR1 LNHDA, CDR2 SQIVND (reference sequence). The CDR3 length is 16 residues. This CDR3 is CASSPSTDNGNQPQHF. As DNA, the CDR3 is TGTGCCAGTAGTCCTTCGACGGACAATGGCAATCAGCCCCAGCATTTT.

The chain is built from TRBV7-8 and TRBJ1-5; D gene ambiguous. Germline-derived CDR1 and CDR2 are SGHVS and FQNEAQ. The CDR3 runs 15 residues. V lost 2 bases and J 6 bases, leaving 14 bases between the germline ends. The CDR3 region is CASSLRSLSGQPQHF. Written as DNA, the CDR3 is TGTGCCAGCAGCTTACGGAGTTTGAGTGGTCAGCCCCAGCATTTT.

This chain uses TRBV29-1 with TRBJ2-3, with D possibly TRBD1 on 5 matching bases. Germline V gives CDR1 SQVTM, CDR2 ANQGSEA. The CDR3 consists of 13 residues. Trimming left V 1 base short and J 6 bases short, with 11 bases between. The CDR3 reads CSVEGNRRDTQYF. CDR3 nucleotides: TGCAGCGTTGAAGGGAACAGGCGCGATACGCAGTATTTT.